Shown below are 9 T cell receptor beta chains from a single sample sequenced in a study of blood T cell repertoires in COVID-19. Generated by immunoSEQ multiplex PCR, the TCRdb table keeps only in-frame clones and is missing some. The sample lists around 190,000 clones; around 85% were seen once. Source material: peripheral blood. The receptors were gathered from a woman aged 45 to 65 with acute or convalescent COVID-19.

The gene calls are TRBV7-2 and TRBJ2-1; no firm D call. The germline V and J ends were trimmed by 2 bases and 6 bases, with 2 bases remaining between them. The germline V gene has CDR1 SGHTA and CDR2 FQGNSA. The CDR3 loop spans 11 amino acids. The CDR3 DNA reads as TGTGCCAGCAGCTTACTCAATGAGCAGTTCTTC. The encoded protein is CASSLLNEQFF.

The chain uses TRBV24-1 and TRBJ1-1, with D perhaps TRBD1 (6 bases). The germline V and J ends were trimmed by 2 bases and 8 bases, with 17 bases remaining between them. Germline values: CDR1 KGHDR, CDR2 SFDVKD. The CDR3 has 15 amino acids. CDR3 DNA: TGTGCCACCAGTGATTCGACGCACCAAACAGGGGAAGCTTTCTTT. Translated, it gives CATSDSTHQTGEAFF.

Written as DNA, the CDR3 is TGTGCCAGCAGCACAAGACTAGCGGGAGGGTCTGACTTACGCGAGCAGTACTTC. Its protein product is CASSTRLAGGSDLREQYF. The chain uses TRBV13 and TRBJ2-7; 14 bases align to TRBD2. Trimming at V came to 5 bases and at J to 6 bases, leaving 15 bases not matched to a gene. The length of the CDR3 is 18 residues. Germline V CDR1 and CDR2: PRHDT, FYEKMQ (reference sequence).

The rearrangement uses TRBV2 and TRBJ2-7; 9 bases line up with TRBD2. Germline V gives CDR1 SNHLY, CDR2 FYNNEI. This CDR3 has 12 residues. The junction had 2 bases not matched to a gene; V was cut back by 6 bases and J by 5 bases. CDR3 sequence (DNA): TGTGCCAGCAGGAGGACTAGCGACGAGCAGTACTTC. Translating gives CASRRTSDEQYF.

Concerning this clone itself: The same CDR3 is also encoded by other DNA sequences in this sample. The chain carries TRBV5-5 and TRBJ2-1; possibly TRBD2 for D (5 bases). With 2 bases removed from V and 5 bases from J, the gap between germline ends came to 8 bases. CDR1 is SGHKS and CDR2 is YYEKEE in the germline V gene (reference sequence). The CDR3 covers 13 residues. CDR3 loop: CASSLLANNEQFF. The CDR3 coding sequence is TGTGCCAGCAGCTTATTAGCGAACAATGAGCAGTTCTTC.

The CDR3 region is CASSLVTSGGVPYEQYF. CDR3 DNA: TGTGCCAGCAGTTTAGTGACTAGCGGGGGGGTTCCCTACGAGCAGTACTTC. This chain links TRBV27 with TRBJ2-7, with 14 bases fitting TRBD2. After removal of 2 bases from V and 2 bases from J, the junction contained 5 bases not matched to a gene. Germline CDR1 is MNHEY and CDR2 is SMNVEV (reference sequence). The CDR3 loop spans 17 amino acids.

This chain links TRBV5-8 with TRBJ1-5, with TRBD1 identical over 7 bases. J gave up 5 bases and V 2 bases, and 1 base lay outside the gene matches. The CDR3 loop spans 13 amino acids. Germline CDR1 SGHTS, CDR2 YDEGEE. The CDR3 coding sequence is TGTGCCAGCAGCTTTGACAGGGATCAGCCCCAGCATTTT. Translating gives CASSFDRDQPQHF.

The gene calls are TRBV6-5 and TRBJ2-7; 8 bases align to TRBD2. The CDR3 sequence is 14 residues long. V lost 6 bases to trimming and J lost 3 bases; unmatched junction nucleotides: 7. CDR1 and CDR2 from the germline V gene are MNHEY and SVGAGI. CDR3 in amino acids: CASSRSGTYYEQYF. CDR3 DNA: TGTGCCAGCAGCCGTAGCGGGACTTACTACGAGCAGTACTTC.

This chain links TRBV14 with TRBJ2-7, with 8 bases matching TRBD2. CDR1 is SGHDN, CDR2 FVKESK, per germline. The CDR3 is 14 amino acids. The trim removed 2 bases at V and 11 bases at J, leaving 11 bases unmatched. This chain's CDR3 is CASSQKFTSGKKYF. The CDR3 coding sequence is TGTGCCAGCAGCCAAAAATTTACTAGCGGTAAGAAGTACTTC.